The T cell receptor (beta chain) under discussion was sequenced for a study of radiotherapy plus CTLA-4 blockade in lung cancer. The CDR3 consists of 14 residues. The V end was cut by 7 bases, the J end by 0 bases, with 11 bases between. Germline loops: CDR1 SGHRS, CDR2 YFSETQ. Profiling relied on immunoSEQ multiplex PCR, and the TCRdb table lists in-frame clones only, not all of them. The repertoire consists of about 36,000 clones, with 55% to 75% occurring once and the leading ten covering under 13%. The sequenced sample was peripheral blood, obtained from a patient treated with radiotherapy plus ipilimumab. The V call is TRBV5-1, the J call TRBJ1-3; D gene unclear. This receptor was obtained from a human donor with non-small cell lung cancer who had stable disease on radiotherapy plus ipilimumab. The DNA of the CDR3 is TGCGCCAGCGGGAGGGAGCCCTCTGGAAACACCATATATTTT. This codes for CASGREPSGNTIYF.